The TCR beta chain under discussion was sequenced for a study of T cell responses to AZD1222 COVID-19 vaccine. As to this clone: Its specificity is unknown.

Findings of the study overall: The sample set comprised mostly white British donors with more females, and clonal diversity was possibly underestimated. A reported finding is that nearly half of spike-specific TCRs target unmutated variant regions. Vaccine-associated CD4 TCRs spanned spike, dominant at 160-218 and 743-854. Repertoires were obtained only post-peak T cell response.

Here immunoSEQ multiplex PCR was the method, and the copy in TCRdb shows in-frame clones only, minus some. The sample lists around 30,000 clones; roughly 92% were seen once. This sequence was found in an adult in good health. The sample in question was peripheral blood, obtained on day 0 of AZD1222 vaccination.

This chain's CDR3 is CASSFGDDRGNYGYTF. The DNA of the CDR3 is TGTGCCAGCAGCTTCGGAGACGACAGAGGAAACTATGGCTACACCTTC. The V gene is TRBV7-9, the J gene TRBJ1-2, with a tentative D call TRBD1 (5 bases). Trimming took off 3 bases at V and 2 bases at J, with 16 bases between the two ends. Germline V gene sequence: CDR1 SEHNR, CDR2 FQNEAQ (reference sequence). This CDR3 spans 16 amino acids.